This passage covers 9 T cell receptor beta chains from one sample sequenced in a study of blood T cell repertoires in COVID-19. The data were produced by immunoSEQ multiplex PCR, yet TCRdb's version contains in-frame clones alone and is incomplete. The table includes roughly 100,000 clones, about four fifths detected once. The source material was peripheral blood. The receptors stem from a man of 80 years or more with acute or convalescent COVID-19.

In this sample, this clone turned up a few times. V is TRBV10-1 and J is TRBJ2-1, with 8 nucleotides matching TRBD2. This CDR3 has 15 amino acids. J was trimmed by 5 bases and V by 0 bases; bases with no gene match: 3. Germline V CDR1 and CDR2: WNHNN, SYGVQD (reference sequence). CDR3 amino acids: CASSESVAGNNEQFF. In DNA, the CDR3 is TGCGCCAGCAGTGAGTCAGTAGCGGGGAACAATGAGCAGTTCTTC.

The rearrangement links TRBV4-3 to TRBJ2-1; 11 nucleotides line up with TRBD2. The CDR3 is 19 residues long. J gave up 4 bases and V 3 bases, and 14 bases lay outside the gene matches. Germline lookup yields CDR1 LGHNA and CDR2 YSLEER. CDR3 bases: TGCGCCAGCAGCCATAAATATACCGGGACTAGCGGCTTTTACAATGAGCAGTTCTTC. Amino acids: CASSHKYTGTSGFYNEQFF.

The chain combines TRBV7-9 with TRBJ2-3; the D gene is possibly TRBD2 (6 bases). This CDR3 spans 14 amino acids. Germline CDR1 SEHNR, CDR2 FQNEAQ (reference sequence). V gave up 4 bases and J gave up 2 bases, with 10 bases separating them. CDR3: CASSWRGDTDTQYF. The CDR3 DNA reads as TGTGCCAGCAGCTGGAGGGGTGACACAGATACGCAGTATTTT.

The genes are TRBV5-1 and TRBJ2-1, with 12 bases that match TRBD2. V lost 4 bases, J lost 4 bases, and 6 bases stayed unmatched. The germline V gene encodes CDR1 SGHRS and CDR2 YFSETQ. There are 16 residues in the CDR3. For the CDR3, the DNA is TGCGCCAGCAGCCCGCCCGGACTAGCGGGATACAATGAGCAGTTCTTC. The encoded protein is CASSPPGLAGYNEQFF.

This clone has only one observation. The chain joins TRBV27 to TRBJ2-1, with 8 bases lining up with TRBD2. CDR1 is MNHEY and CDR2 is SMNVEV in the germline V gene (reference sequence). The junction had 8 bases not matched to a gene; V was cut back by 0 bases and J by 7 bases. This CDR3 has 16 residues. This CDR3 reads CASSLSLAGGVNEQFF. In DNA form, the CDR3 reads TGTGCCAGCAGTTTATCGCTAGCGGGTGGTGTGAATGAGCAGTTCTTC.

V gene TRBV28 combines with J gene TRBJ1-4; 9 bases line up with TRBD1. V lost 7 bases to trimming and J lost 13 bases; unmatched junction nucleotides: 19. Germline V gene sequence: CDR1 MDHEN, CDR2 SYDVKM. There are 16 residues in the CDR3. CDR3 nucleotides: TGTGCCAGCATTTCTTCGGGACAGGGCTACCTAGGTGGACTGTTTTTT. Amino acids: CASISSGQGYLGGLFF.

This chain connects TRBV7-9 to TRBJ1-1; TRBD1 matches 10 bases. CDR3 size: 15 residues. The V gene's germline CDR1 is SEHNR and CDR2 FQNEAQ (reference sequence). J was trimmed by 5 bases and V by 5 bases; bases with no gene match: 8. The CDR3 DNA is TGTGCCAGCAGCCGACAGGGGGCAAGAGGGACTGAAGCTTTCTTT. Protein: CASSRQGARGTEAFF.

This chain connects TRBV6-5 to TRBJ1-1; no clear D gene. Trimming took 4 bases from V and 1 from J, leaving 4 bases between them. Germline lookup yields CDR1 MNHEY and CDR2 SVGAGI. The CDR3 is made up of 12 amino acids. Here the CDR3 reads CASSSRNTEAFF. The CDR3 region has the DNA TGTGCCAGCAGTTCGCGGAACACTGAAGCTTTCTTT.

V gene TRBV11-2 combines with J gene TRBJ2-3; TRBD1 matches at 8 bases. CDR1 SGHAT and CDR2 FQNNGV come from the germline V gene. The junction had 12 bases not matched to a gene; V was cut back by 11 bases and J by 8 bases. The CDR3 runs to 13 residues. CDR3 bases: TGTGCCGGCGGACAGGGTCGGGGAAGTACGCAGTATTTT. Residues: CAGGQGRGSTQYF.